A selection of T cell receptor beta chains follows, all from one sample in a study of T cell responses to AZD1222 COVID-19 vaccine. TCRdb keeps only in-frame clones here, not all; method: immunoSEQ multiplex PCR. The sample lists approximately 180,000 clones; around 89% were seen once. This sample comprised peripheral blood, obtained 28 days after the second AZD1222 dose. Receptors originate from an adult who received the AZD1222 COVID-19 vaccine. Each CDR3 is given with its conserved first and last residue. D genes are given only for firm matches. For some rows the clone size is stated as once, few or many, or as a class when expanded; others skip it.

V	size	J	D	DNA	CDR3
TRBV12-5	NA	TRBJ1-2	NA	TGTGCTAGTGGTTTCTCAGGTTATGGCTACACCTTC	CASGFSGYGYTF
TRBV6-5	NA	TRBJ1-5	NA	TGTGCCAGCAGTTACGTCCTCGGATTGGCCCAACAGCCCCAGCATTTT	CASSYVLGLAQQPQHF
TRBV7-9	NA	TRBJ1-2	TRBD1	TGTGCCAGCAGCTCCTACCCGGACAGGGCCAGGGACTATGGCTACACCTTC	CASSSYPDRARDYGYTF
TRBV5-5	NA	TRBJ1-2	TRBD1	TGTGCCAGCTATGACAGGGTTCCCTCGTATGGCTACACCTTC	CASYDRVPSYGYTF
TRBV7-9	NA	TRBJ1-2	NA	TGTGCCAGCAGCTTAGAGGGGCGGAACTATGGCTACACCTTC	CASSLEGRNYGYTF
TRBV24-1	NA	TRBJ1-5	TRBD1	TGTGCCACCAGCCAGGGACAGGGGTCGTCTCGGCCCCAGCATTTT	CATSQGQGSSRPQHF
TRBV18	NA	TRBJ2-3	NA	TGTGCCAGCTCACCCAGGGATACGCAGTATTTT	CASSPRDTQYF
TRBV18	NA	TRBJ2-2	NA	TGTGCCAGCTCATCCGCGGGACAGTACACCGGGGAGCTGTTTTTT	CASSSAGQYTGELFF
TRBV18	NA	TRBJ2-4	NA	TGTGCCAGCTCACCAATCGTAAGCGCCAAAAACATTCAGTACTTC	CASSPIVSAKNIQYF
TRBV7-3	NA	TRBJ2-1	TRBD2	TGTGCCAGCAGCTTAGGGCTAGCGGGCGATGAGCAGTTCTTC	CASSLGLAGDEQFF
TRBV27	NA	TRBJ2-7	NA	TGTGCCAGCAGTTTAGCAGTCTCACTGGACGAGCAGTACTTC	CASSLAVSLDEQYF
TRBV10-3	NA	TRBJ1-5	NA	TGTGCCATCAGTGAGTCAGGTCAGCCCCAGCATTTT	CAISESGQPQHF
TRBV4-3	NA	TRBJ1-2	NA	TGCGCCAGCAGCCCCGGGGAAGCTAACTATGGCTACACCTTC	CASSPGEANYGYTF
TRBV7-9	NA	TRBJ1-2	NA	TGTGCCAGCAGCTTATCGCAGGATGGCTACACCTTC	CASSLSQDGYTF
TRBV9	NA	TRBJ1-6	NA	TGTGCCAGCAGCGTAGGGGCCCCCGGTTCACCCCTCCACTTT	CASSVGAPGSPLHF
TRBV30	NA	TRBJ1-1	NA	TGTGCCTGGAGTAAACCTGGGGGGGACATTGAAGCTTTCTTT	CAWSKPGGDIEAFF
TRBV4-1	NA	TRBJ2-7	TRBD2	TGCGCCAGCAAGGTGGGACTAGCGGCAGACTACGAGCAGTACTTC	CASKVGLAADYEQYF
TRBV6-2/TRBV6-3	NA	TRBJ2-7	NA	TGTGCCAGCAGCCGGGACGTAACCTACGAGCAGTACTTC	CASSRDVTYEQYF
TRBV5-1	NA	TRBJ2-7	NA	TGCGCCAGCAGTTCCCTCCCGGGGTCAGGGGCCGAGCAGTACTTC	CASSSLPGSGAEQYF
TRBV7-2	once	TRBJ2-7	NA	TGTGCCAGCAGCCGCGATAAGTACGAGCAGTACTTC	CASSRDKYEQYF
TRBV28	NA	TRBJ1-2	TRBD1	TGTGCCAGCAGCCGGGGACAGGGAACAGGCTACACCTTC	CASSRGQGTGYTF
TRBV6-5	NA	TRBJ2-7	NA	TGTGCCAGCAATAGTGCGGGCGCCGGGCTAGGCGAGCAGTACTTC	CASNSAGAGLGEQYF